This passage covers 13 T cell receptor beta chains from one sample sequenced in a study of shared clonotypes between healthy human individuals. Only in-frame clones appear in the TCRdb table, and some are missing; sequencing was by immunoSEQ multiplex PCR. The sample includes some 1,600,000 clones, approximately 98% of them seen just once. Sequences were obtained from naive CD4+ T cells sorted from blood. Subset given: CD45RA+ positively selected. The receptors shown here come from a man aged 25 to 45 in good health.

The rearrangement uses TRBV7-9 and TRBJ1-1; maybe TRBD1 (5 bases). The CDR3 spans 14 residues. CDR1 is SEHNR, CDR2 FQNEAQ, per germline (reference sequence). V was pared by 5 bases and J by 1 base, with 11 bases between. CDR3 sequence reads: CASSPSGRNTEAFF. CDR3 sequence (DNA): TGTGCCAGCAGCCCGTCAGGGAGGAACACTGAAGCTTTCTTT. The complete variable domain, with remaining parts taken from reference TRBV7-9 and TRBJ1-1, reads DTGVSQNPRHKITKRGQNVTFRCDPISEHNRLYWYRQTLGQGPEFLTYFQNEAQLEKSRLLSDRFSAERPKGSFSTLEIQRTEQGDSAMYLCASSPSGRNTEAFFGQGTRLTVV.

The V call is TRBV4-1, the J call TRBJ2-7; TRBD1 matches at 7 bases. Germline-derived CDR1 and CDR2 are MGHRA and YSYEKL. The CDR3 covers 16 residues. The V segment lost 0 bases and the J segment 4 bases; nucleotides outside the gene matches: 9. In DNA, the CDR3 is TGCGCCAGCAGCCAAGATTTCGCCGGACAGGTTTACGAGCAGTACTTC. Amino acid sequence: CASSQDFAGQVYEQYF.

The genes are TRBV30 and TRBJ2-2, with D maybe TRBD1 (5 bases). With 1 base removed from V and 5 bases from J, the gap between germline ends came to 17 bases. The CDR3 is 16 residues long. Germline V lookup: CDR1 GTSNPN, CDR2 SVGIG (reference sequence). CDR3 residues: CAWSATVFRKTGELFF. CDR3 DNA: TGTGCCTGGAGTGCGACAGTTTTCAGGAAGACCGGGGAGCTGTTTTTT. The full variable domain, in which reference TRBV30 and TRBJ2-2 provide the parts outside the CDR3, is SQTIHQWPATLVQPVGSPLSLECTVEGTSNPNLYWYRQAAGRGLQLLFYSVGIGQISSEVPQNLSASRPQDRQFILSSKKLLLSDSGFYLCAWSATVFRKTGELFFGEGSRLTVL.

This chain connects TRBV28 to TRBJ1-5; D is unclear. CDR3 length: 19 amino acids. Trimming removed 3 bases at V and 0 bases at J, with 21 bases between. Germline V lookup: CDR1 MDHEN, CDR2 SYDVKM. CDR3 in amino acids: CASSLFRGLKFDSNQPQHF. CDR3 DNA: TGTGCCAGCAGTTTGTTCCGTGGATTAAAATTCGATAGCAATCAGCCCCAGCATTTT. The whole variable domain, remainder taken from reference TRBV28 and TRBJ1-5, is DVKVTQSSRYLVKRTGEKVFLECVQDMDHENMFWYRQDPGLGLRLIYFSYDVKMKEKGDIPEGYSVSREKKERFSLILESASTNQTSMYLCASSLFRGLKFDSNQPQHFGDGTRLSIL.

The chain has TRBV6-1 and TRBJ1-1; D is ambiguous. In germline, CDR1 is MNHNS, CDR2 SASEGT. V lost 1 base and J 4 bases, leaving 13 bases between the germline ends. The CDR3 spans 15 residues. The CDR3: CASSEEGGIGTEAFF. Written as DNA, the CDR3 is TGTGCCAGCAGTGAAGAGGGAGGCATTGGCACTGAAGCTTTCTTT.

The chain is built from TRBV7-3 and TRBJ2-7; D possibly corresponds to TRBD2 (6 bases). Germline V lookup: CDR1 SGHTA, CDR2 FQGTGA. CDR3 length: 15 residues. The V gene lost 3 bases and the J gene lost 4 bases, with 16 bases spanning the gap. Here the CDR3 DNA reads TGTGCCAGCAGCTTCGGTTCCGGGGGAAATTACGAGCAGTACTTC. The encoded protein is CASSFGSGGNYEQYF. Based on the CDR3 plus reference TRBV7-3 and TRBJ2-7, the full variable domain is GAGVSQTPSNKVTEKGKYVELRCDPISGHTALYWYRQSLGQGPEFLIYFQGTGAADDSGLPNDRFFAVRPEGSVSTLKIQRTERGDSAVYLCASSFGSGGNYEQYFGPGTRLTVT.

The chain has TRBV7-9 and TRBJ2-1; 8 bases line up with TRBD2. J gave up 6 bases and V 6 bases, and 10 bases lay outside the gene matches. Germline V gene data show CDR1 as SEHNR and CDR2 as FQNEAQ (reference sequence). The CDR3 length is 15 residues. CDR3 coding DNA: TGTGCCAGCAGTTCCCGGGGGGGAAGGGGCAATGAGCAGTTCTTC. Translating it yields CASSSRGGRGNEQFF. Supplemented by reference TRBV7-9 and TRBJ2-1, the full variable domain reads DTGVSQNPRHKITKRGQNVTFRCDPISEHNRLYWYRQTLGQGPEFLTYFQNEAQLEKSRLLSDRFSAERPKGSFSTLEIQRTEQGDSAMYLCASSSRGGRGNEQFFGPGTRLTVL.

V and J are TRBV4-1 and TRBJ2-3, with D perhaps matching TRBD2 (6 bases). This CDR3 is built from 15 residues. Germline assignment: CDR1 MGHRA and CDR2 YSYEKL. V lost 1 base to trimming and J lost 7 bases, with 15 bases between them. This chain's CDR3 is CASSQVADLDHTQYF. The DNA of the CDR3 is TGCGCCAGCAGCCAAGTAGCGGACCTGGATCATACGCAGTATTTT.

The chain has TRBV7-2 and TRBJ1-3; D gene unclear. The CDR3 totals 16 residues. V was shortened by 5 bases and J by 0 bases, with 14 bases between the two germline ends. Germline V lookup: CDR1 SGHTA, CDR2 FQGNSA. The CDR3 protein is CASSLRPADSGNTIYF. CDR3 DNA: TGTGCCAGCAGCCTAAGACCGGCGGACTCTGGAAACACCATATATTTT.

V and J are TRBV25-1 and TRBJ1-1, with D possibly being TRBD1 (5 bases). Germline CDR1 MGHDK, CDR2 SYGVNS. The V and J ends lost 1 base and 4 bases respectively, with 13 bases between them. The CDR3 consists of 15 residues. CDR3 sequence (DNA): TGTGCCAGCAGTGAATCTATGTGGGGGAGCACTGAAGCTTTCTTT. It is translated as CASSESMWGSTEAFF.

In DNA, the CDR3 is TGTGCCAGCAGCCGACCTAGCGGGAGCTCCTACGAGCAGTACTTC. As protein: CASSRPSGSSYEQYF. This rearrangement joins TRBV6-6 to TRBJ2-7; 10 bases agree with TRBD2. The CDR3 has 15 amino acids. The germline CDR1 and CDR2 sequences are MNHNY and SVGAGI (reference sequence). The V and J ends lost 6 bases and 0 bases, in that order; junction bases with no gene match: 5.

About this clone itself: The junction departs from germline at one end; a sequencing error may be responsible. CDR3 nucleotides: TGTGCCACCAGCAAAACTTGGAACCCTGAAGCTTTCTTT. Its translation: CATSKTWNPEAFF. This sequence joins TRBV15 and TRBJ1-1; D remains unclear. Per germline, CDR1 LNHNV and CDR2 YYDKDF (reference sequence). This CDR3 comprises 13 residues. Full variable domain (rest looked up from reference TRBV15 and TRBJ1-1): DAMVIQNPRYQVTQFGKPVTLSCSQTLNHNVMYWYQQKSSQAPKLLFHYYDKDFNNEADTPDNFQSRRPNTSFCFLDIRSPGLGDTAMYLCATSKTWNPEAFFGQGTRLTVV.

This chain connects TRBV7-9 to TRBJ2-1; TRBD1 might be the D (6 bases). The CDR3 covers 15 residues. V was clipped by 5 bases and J by 7 bases, with 18 bases between them. The germline gives CDR1 SEHNR, CDR2 FQNEAQ (reference sequence). CDR3 DNA sequence: TGTGCCAGCAGCATTAGGGAGCTACAGGGTAATGAGCAGTTCTTC. Translation gives CASSIRELQGNEQFF.